This TCR beta chain appears in the sequencing data of a study of blood T cell repertoires in COVID-19. Turning to the study itself: Donors in the United States, Italy and Spain gave samples during acute or convalescent COVID-19.

Authors' methods: For nucleated cells, counts were estimated from reference gene primer amplification. Assay: immunoSEQ multiplex PCR; the TCRdb copy retains only in-frame clones and omits some. From that table come the V and J calls and clone size; the DNA was used to work out D and trimming. This repertoire shows around 220,000 clones, approximately 90% found once; its top ten account for about 6.9%. Participants spanned ages about 18 to 90 years and resided in 20 to 30 US areas. Participants reported their clinical history, and cohort assignment relied on those reports. The V end lost 2 bases, the J end lost 0 bases, and 13 bases lay between the germline ends. Germline V gene sequence: CDR1 MNHEY, CDR2 SVGEGT. The CDR3 covers 16 residues.

V usage is TRBV6-2 or TRBV6-3 and J usage is TRBJ1-1; the D gene is possibly TRBD1 (5 bases). Material: PBMCs or T cells enriched from blood (not recorded which). The TCR originated in a woman aged 25 to 39 with acute COVID-19. The CDR3 region is CASSYPYGGLNTEAFF. CDR3 in DNA: TGTGCCAGCAGTTACCCGTACGGGGGTCTGAACACTGAAGCTTTCTTT.